This T cell receptor (beta chain) came from a study of CD8 T cells in ankylosing spondylitis (TCRdb year 2017). In terms of the full investigation: The study set out to find disease-linked TCR variants by profiling T cell receptor beta repertoires in ankylosing spondylitis patients and healthy donors. Peripheral blood was sampled, and synovial fluid was also collected from ankylosing spondylitis patients. The full study cohort was made up of about 24 ankylosing spondylitis patients and approximately 100 healthy donors. The study at large found these results: The disease-linked clones were reported as significantly enriched in matched synovial fluid samples from ankylosing spondylitis patients. Some motif variants were previously reported in synovial fluid and blood of reactive arthritis patients, suggesting common disease-initiation mechanisms. Blood from ankylosing spondylitis patients appeared to be characterized by a TCR beta motif composed of about eight highly homologous amino acid variants. In peripheral blood, the disease-linked clones were found at relatively low frequencies and had a CD8+ phenotype.

Worth noting for this clonotype: Its antigen is unknown. No quality values exist for individual bases; no much larger clone is one base distant.

Sequencing was carried out with an Illumina HiSeq 2500. Quantitative 5'-RACE with molecular barcodes was the method used to prepare the TCR beta libraries. The original pipeline was this. A new computational method based on a probabilistic model of VDJ rearrangement was used to identify disease-linked TCR variants. Starting from the raw public reads, TCRdb applied fastp trimming at Q25, assembled clones with MiXCR and retained in-frame beta chains. Each entry merges the rows of one CDR3 protein and shows their most common DNA and genes. The V and J calls reflect TCRdb's pipeline rather than the authors' work. The table for this sample lists some 270,000 distinct CDR3 sequences; 30% to 40% of them were counted only once. The top ten clones comprise approximately 4.4% of the sample. The germline V gene supplies CDR1 SGHRS and CDR2 YFSETQ. Deletion took 1 base off V and 2 bases off J, with a span of 11 bases between the germline ends. The CDR3 starts with the cysteine, ends with the phenylalanine, and has 15 residues. Kept here is only the CDR3 DNA, which spans 45 bases and is read in frame from base 1.

The chain employs TRBV5-1 and TRBJ2-3; too little of a D gene remains to name it. This sequence was found in a male donor with ankylosing spondylitis or in good health (not recorded which). The sample was blood, either unsorted or a sorted T cell fraction (not recorded which). The CDR3 protein: CASSLQLRYTDTQYF. DNA sequence: TGCGCCAGCAGCTTGCAGCTCAGATACACAGATACGCAGTATTTT.